What follows is one T cell receptor beta chain and its context. Method: immunoSEQ multiplex PCR; TCRdb's copy keeps in-frame clones and lacks some. The data show under 55,000 clones, roughly nine tenths seen once. The entry originates in a study of graft-versus-host responses after intestinal transplantation. In the study overall: Recipients underwent multivisceral, liver-intestinal, or isolated intestinal transplants. Anti-thymocyte globulin was used for induction in all recipients, who then took tacrolimus and steroids for approximately 3 years.

The sequence derives from a human patient who received an intestinal transplant, so some T cells may come from the graft donor. This specimen was PBMCs, taken 524 days after transplant.

CDR3 residues: CASTDRGLTEAFF. Here the CDR3 DNA reads TGTGCCAGCACCGACAGGGGGCTCACTGAAGCTTTCTTT. This chain links TRBV2 with TRBJ1-1; TRBD1 agrees at 10 bases. With 7 bases clipped from V and 4 bases from J, the junction kept 3 bases outside the gene matches. Germline assignment: CDR1 SNHLY and CDR2 FYNNEI. The CDR3 spans 13 residues.